A selection of T cell receptor beta chains follows, all from one sample in a study of control samples from healthy donors and cancer patients. The table came from immunoSEQ multiplex PCR; TCRdb's copy has only in-frame clones and leaves some out. Counted here are 93,000 or so clones, approximately 90% occurring once; the ten biggest clones make up 15% to 20%. The sequencing sample was made of PBMCs. The receptors were sampled from a man aged 55 to 69 with lung cancer. Each CDR3 is given with its conserved first and last residue. The order of the fields is D gene, clone size, V gene, J gene, CDR3 DNA, CDR3 protein. The D gene is left open where the match is weak. Size tells how often a clone was seen (once, few, many) or the class of an expanded clone, and some rows leave it out.

.,.,TRBV6-5,TRBJ2-7,TGTGCCAGCAGCTCCCGCGGAGGGGTCGCCTACGAGCAGTACTTC,CASSSRGGVAYEQYF
.,.,TRBV7-6,TRBJ1-5,TGTGCCAGCAGCTTAGTACAGGGTCAGGGGCCCCAGCATTTT,CASSLVQGQGPQHF
TRBD2,.,TRBV7-2,TRBJ2-1,TGTGCCAGCAGCTTGCTAGCGGGGGGTGCCTACAATGAGCAGTTCTTC,CASSLLAGGAYNEQFF
TRBD1,.,TRBV5-1,TRBJ2-2,TGCGCCAGCAGACGGGATACAGGGGGCAACACCGGGGAGCTGTTTTTT,CASRRDTGGNTGELFF
.,.,TRBV20-1,TRBJ1-2,TGCAGTGCTAGTTCGAGCTCCCTCGCTGGCTACACCTTC,CSASSSSLAGYTF
.,.,TRBV5-4,TRBJ2-7,TGTGCCAGCAGCTTGATGGTCCAGGGCCCGGGGGAGGAGCAGTACTTC,CASSLMVQGPGEEQYF
.,.,TRBV3-1/TRBV3-2,TRBJ2-5,TGTGCCAGCAGCCCGCAACAGGGTGGGAGGGAGACCCAGTACTTC,CASSPQQGGRETQYF
.,.,TRBV7-6,TRBJ2-1,TGTGCCAGCAGCTTAGAGCGCAATGAGCAGTTCTTC,CASSLERNEQFF
.,.,TRBV3-1/TRBV3-2,TRBJ2-6,TGTGCCAGCAGCCCCGGGACGGACTCTGGGGCCAACGTCCTGACTTTC,CASSPGTDSGANVLTF
.,.,TRBV10-2,TRBJ1-3,TGCGCCAGCAGTCAAAACTCTGGAAACACCATATATTTT,CASSQNSGNTIYF
TRBD1,.,TRBV5-1,TRBJ2-6,TGCGCCAGTGGGACAGAGTCCTTCTCTGGGGCCAACGTCCTGACTTTC,CASGTESFSGANVLTF
.,.,TRBV12-3/TRBV12-4,TRBJ1-1,TGTGCCAGCAGTTTGACGGTGAACACTGAAGCTTTCTTT,CASSLTVNTEAFF
.,.,TRBV19,TRBJ2-1,TGTGCCAGTAGTAGCGGGGGCCGGGTCAATGAGCAGTTCTTC,CASSSGGRVNEQFF
.,.,TRBV29-1,TRBJ1-1,TGCAGCGTTGTATGGGGGACCAACACTGAAGCTTTCTTT,CSVVWGTNTEAFF
.,.,TRBV5-1,TRBJ1-1,TGCGCCAGCAGCTTGAATCAGGGATCTAGTGAAGCTTTCTTT,CASSLNQGSSEAFF
.,few,TRBV3-1/TRBV3-2,TRBJ1-2,TGTGCCAGCAGCCAAAGAACACAGGGTAGTGGCTACACCTTC,CASSQRTQGSGYTF
.,.,TRBV18,TRBJ2-6,TGTGCCAGCTCACCACAGGTTAGCTCTGGGGCCAACGTCCTGACTTTC,CASSPQVSSGANVLTF
.,.,TRBV7-3,TRBJ1-1,TGTGCCAGCAGCCCAAGGGCAGGCTACGACGCTGAAGCTTTCTTT,CASSPRAGYDAEAFF
TRBD1,once,TRBV27,TRBJ1-2,TGTGCCAGCAGATCCGGGACAGGGTATATCTATGGCTACACCTTC,CASRSGTGYIYGYTF
.,.,TRBV15,TRBJ1-3,TGTGCCACCAGCGCCTATACAAACACCATATATTTT,CATSAYTNTIYF
.,once,TRBV7-2,TRBJ1-5,TGTGCCAGCAGCGCCTGGACAGCTAGCAATCAGCCCCAGCATTTT,CASSAWTASNQPQHF
.,.,TRBV6-5,TRBJ1-1,TGTGCCAGCAGGGGATCTCTCTACACTGAAGCTTTCTTT,CASRGSLYTEAFF
.,.,TRBV28,TRBJ1-2,TGTGCCAGCAGGGGGTCTAACTATGGCTACACCTTC,CASRGSNYGYTF
.,.,TRBV30,TRBJ1-2,TGTGCCTGGAGTGGGACGCCCGGCGGCGGCTACACCTTC,CAWSGTPGGGYTF
TRBD1,.,TRBV6-4,TRBJ2-3,TGTGCCAGCAGCAGGGGGCAGGCAGATACGCAGTATTTT,CASSRGQADTQYF
TRBD1,.,TRBV30,TRBJ2-3,TGTGCCTGGAGTGGCCAAGGACAGGGGAGGAGAGATACGCAGTATTTT,CAWSGQGQGRRDTQYF
.,.,TRBV9,TRBJ1-3,TGTGCCAGCAGCGCCTGGGACACGAGCTCTGGAAACACCATATATTTT,CASSAWDTSSGNTIYF
.,.,TRBV4-1,TRBJ2-7,TGCGCCAGCAGCCAAGTCGTTACAGACTCCTACGAGCAGTACTTC,CASSQVVTDSYEQYF
.,.,TRBV19,TRBJ1-5,TGTGCCAGTAGGTCCGGGACGGCTAGCAGCAATCAGCCCCAGCATTTT,CASRSGTASSNQPQHF
TRBD1,.,TRBV10-1,TRBJ1-5,TGCGCCAGCAGTGAGTCTAACAGGGGGCCCCAGCATTTT,CASSESNRGPQHF
TRBD2,.,TRBV6-5,TRBJ2-7,TGTGCCAGCAGTTACTCGACCGGGGGGACCTACGAGCAGTACTTC,CASSYSTGGTYEQYF
.,.,TRBV5-8,TRBJ2-3,TGTGCCAGCAGCTTGAAGGGTTTCAACACAGATACGCAGTATTTT,CASSLKGFNTDTQYF
.,.,TRBV7-9,TRBJ1-3,TGTGCCAGCAGCTCCCAGGAGGGGGGACCTGGAAACACCATATATTTT,CASSSQEGGPGNTIYF
TRBD1,once,TRBV5-8,TRBJ1-1,TGTGCCAGCAGCCAAGGGACAGGGAGTCCCATCGACACTGAAGCTTTCTTT,CASSQGTGSPIDTEAFF
TRBD1,.,TRBV7-3,TRBJ1-2,TGTGCCAGCAGCCTTCGTACAGGGGACTATGGCTACACCTTC,CASSLRTGDYGYTF
.,few,TRBV7-8,TRBJ2-3,TGTGCCAGCAGCTTAGGGCTAGGCCTCACAGATACGCAGTATTTT,CASSLGLGLTDTQYF
.,.,TRBV25-1,TRBJ1-1,TGTGCCAGCAGTGCCACGACTGCATTCACTGAAGCTTTCTTT,CASSATTAFTEAFF